One and the same sample provided the 7 T cell receptor beta chains below, sequenced in a study of T cells in Graves' hyperthyroidism and ophthalmopathy. TCR beta CDR3 region amplification was performed from RNA transcripts. Initially, a first-round RT-PCR of the TCR CDR3 employed the HTBI primer set. One entry per CDR3 protein results from TCRdb running MiXCR on the multiplex PCR reads. The table includes approximately 100,000 distinct CDR3 sequences, about 40% detected once. The sample was peripheral blood or thyroid tissue (not recorded which). The receptor source for this set is a woman in her 30s with Graves' hyperthyroidism.

This clonotype was seen only a few times. A much bigger clone sits one base away, suggesting this may be a read error. The rearrangement joins TRBV11-1 to TRBJ1-4; a possible D gene is TRBD1 (6 bases). CDR3 length equals 14 residues. The germline V gene encodes CDR1 SGHAT and CDR2 FQDESV (reference sequence). V was trimmed by 6 bases and J by 10 bases, leaving 18 bases between them. The CDR3 loop reads CASSLPRGSGKLFF. DNA for the CDR3: TGTGCCAGCAGTTTACCCAGGGGTAGTGGAAAACTGTTTTTT.

This clonotype was observed many times. The chain carries TRBV5-5 and TRBJ1-3; D not resolved. The CDR3 is made up of 14 amino acids. Between the trimmed V and J ends, which lost 5 bases and 1 base, there was a span of 10 bases. Per germline, CDR1 SGHKS and CDR2 YYEKEE (reference sequence). The CDR3 is CASRAGNSGNTIYF. The CDR3 DNA is TGTGCCAGCAGGGCTGGGAATTCTGGAAACACCATATATTTT.

This clonotype showed up just a few times. This may stem from a read error, because a much larger clone lies one nucleotide away. The chain links TRBV5-8 to TRBJ1-1; TRBD1 might be the D (5 bases). V shed 3 bases and J shed 9 bases, with 24 bases lying between them. CDR1 and CDR2 from the germline V gene are SGHTS and YDEGEE. The CDR3 consists of 16 residues. The CDR3 reads CASSWPEMSRVGKAFF. The CDR3 nucleotides read TGTGCCAGCAGCTGGCCGGAAATGTCCAGGGTGGGGAAAGCTTTCTTT.

Many counts were recorded for this clonotype. The chain joins TRBV20-1 to TRBJ2-3, with D hard to call. Looked up from germline, CDR1 is DFQATT and CDR2 is SNEGSKA (reference sequence). There are 14 residues in the CDR3. Trimming left V 3 bases short and J 2 bases short, with 12 bases between. The CDR3 DNA reads TGCAGTGCTAGTTTGCGGCCCTTCACAGATACGCAGTATTTT. This encodes CSASLRPFTDTQYF.

Note on this clonotype: A much larger clonotype is one base distant, so this may be a read error. V and J are TRBV24-1 and TRBJ2-2; TRBD2 agrees at 12 bases. V gave up 6 bases and J gave up 3 bases; unmatched junction bases: 13. Germline V gives CDR1 KGHDR, CDR2 SFDVKD. This CDR3 contains 19 residues. CDR3 DNA sequence: TGTGCCACCAGTCCGACAGGGTCTAGCGGGAGGGCGTACACCGGGGAGCTGTTTTTT. Translation gives CATSPTGSSGRAYTGELFF.

This clonotype has a count of ten or more. This chain connects TRBV20-1 to TRBJ1-5, with D maybe TRBD1 (5 bases). Germline V gives CDR1 DFQATT, CDR2 SNEGSKA (reference sequence). This CDR3 region has 14 residues. The V gene lost 2 bases and the J gene lost 7 bases, with 15 bases spanning the gap. CDR3 sequence: CSARPLQGGQPQHF. CDR3 sequence (DNA): TGCAGTGCTAGACCGCTCCAGGGAGGGCAGCCCCAGCATTTT.

This clonotype was recorded at least ten times. A much larger clone sits a single nucleotide away, making a read error possible. This sequence joins TRBV7-6 and TRBJ1-5; no clear D. The CDR3 totals 13 residues. CDR1 SGHVS and CDR2 FNYEAQ come from the germline V gene. DNA of the CDR3: TGTGCCAACAGCTTAGTCCCGGGCCAGCCCCAGCATTTT. Its translation is CANSLVPGQPQHF.